This TCR beta chain stems from a study of blood T cell repertoires in COVID-19. Study-level background: Sites across the United States, Italy and Spain contributed samples from acute and convalescent COVID-19.

Participants were aged about 18 to 100 years from about 25 US areas. How the authors handled the data: Estimated nucleated cell counts came from reference gene primer amplification. Assay: immunoSEQ multiplex PCR; the TCRdb copy retains only in-frame clones and omits some. V, J and clone size derive from that table, while D and trimming were established from the DNA sequence. The sample shows nearly 250,000 clones, about 87% of them seen only once. The CDR3 extends over 13 amino acids. Trimming removed 5 bases at V and 5 bases at J, with 12 bases between. Germline loops: CDR1 SGHAT, CDR2 FQDESV (reference sequence). This clone was seen just once.

Specimen: PBMCs or T cells enriched from blood (not recorded which). This chain links TRBV11-1 with TRBJ1-1; D uncertain. The TCR originated in a man aged 50 or older who had been exposed to COVID-19. Here the CDR3 reads CASSVPAGTEAFF. The CDR3 DNA reads as TGTGCCAGCAGCGTCCCGGCGGGGACTGAAGCTTTCTTT. Full variable domain (outside the CDR3, taken from reference TRBV11-1 and TRBJ1-1): EAEVAQSPRYKITEKSQAVAFWCDPISGHATLYWYRQILGQGPELLVQFQDESVVDDSQLPKDRFSAERLKGVDSTLKIQPAELGDSAMYLCASSVPAGTEAFFGQGTRLTVV.